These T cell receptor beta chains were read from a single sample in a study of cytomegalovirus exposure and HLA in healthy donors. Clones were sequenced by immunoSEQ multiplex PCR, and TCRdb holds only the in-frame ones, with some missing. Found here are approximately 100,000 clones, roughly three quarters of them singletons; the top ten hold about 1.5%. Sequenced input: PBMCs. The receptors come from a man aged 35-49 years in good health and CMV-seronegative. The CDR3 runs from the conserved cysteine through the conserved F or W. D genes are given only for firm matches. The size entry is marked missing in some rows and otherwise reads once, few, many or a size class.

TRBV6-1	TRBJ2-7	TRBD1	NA	CASIGRDRGIEQYF	TGTGCCAGCATAGGCCGGGACAGGGGTATCGAGCAGTACTTC
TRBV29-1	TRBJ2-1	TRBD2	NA	CSVDGGLAAYNEQFF	TGCAGCGTTGATGGGGGACTAGCGGCTTACAATGAGCAGTTCTTC
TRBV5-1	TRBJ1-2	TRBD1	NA	CASSSPPRQGGNGYTF	TGCGCCAGCAGCTCCCCACCGAGACAGGGGGGCAATGGCTACACCTTC
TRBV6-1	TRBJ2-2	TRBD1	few	CASSPRQGPGELFF	TGTGCCAGCAGTCCTCGACAGGGACCCGGGGAGCTGTTTTTT
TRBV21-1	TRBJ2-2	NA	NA	CASSRPEGRGQGADGELFF	TGTGCCAGCAGCAGGCCAGAGGGTAGGGGACAGGGGGCAGACGGGGAGCTGTTTTTT
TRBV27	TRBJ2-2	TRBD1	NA	CASSVTGSGELFF	TGTGCCAGCAGTGTGACAGGGTCAGGTGAGCTGTTTTTT
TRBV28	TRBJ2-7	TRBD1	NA	CASGTGDRGYYEQYF	TGTGCCAGCGGCACCGGGGACAGGGGGTACTACGAGCAGTACTTC
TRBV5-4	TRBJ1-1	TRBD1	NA	CASSPGTGRPEAFF	TGTGCCAGCAGCCCGGGGACAGGGAGGCCTGAAGCTTTCTTT
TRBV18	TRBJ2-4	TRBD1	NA	CASSRYAVGQKFQGNIQYF	TGTGCCAGCTCACGATATGCCGTGGGACAGAAGTTCCAAGGGAACATTCAGTACTTC
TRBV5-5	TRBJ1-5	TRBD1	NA	CASSLEAGTGFQPQHF	TGTGCCAGCAGCTTGGAAGCCGGGACAGGGTTTCAGCCCCAGCATTTT
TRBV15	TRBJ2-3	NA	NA	CATKGEGADTQYF	TGTGCCACCAAGGGGGAGGGAGCAGATACGCAGTATTTT
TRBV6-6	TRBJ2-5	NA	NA	CASSPTGPQETQYF	TGTGCCAGCAGTCCGACAGGCCCCCAAGAGACCCAGTACTTC